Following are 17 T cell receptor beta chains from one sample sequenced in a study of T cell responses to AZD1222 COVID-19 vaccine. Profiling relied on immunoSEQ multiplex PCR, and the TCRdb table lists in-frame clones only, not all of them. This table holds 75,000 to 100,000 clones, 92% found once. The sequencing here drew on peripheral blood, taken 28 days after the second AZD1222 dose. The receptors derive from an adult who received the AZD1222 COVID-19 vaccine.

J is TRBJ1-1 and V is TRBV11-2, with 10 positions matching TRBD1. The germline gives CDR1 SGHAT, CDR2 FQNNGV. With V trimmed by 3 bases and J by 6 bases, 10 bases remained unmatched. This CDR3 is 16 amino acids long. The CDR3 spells CASSLSLGQGSAEAFF. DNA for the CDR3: TGTGCCAGCAGCTTGAGTTTGGGACAGGGGTCCGCTGAAGCTTTCTTT.

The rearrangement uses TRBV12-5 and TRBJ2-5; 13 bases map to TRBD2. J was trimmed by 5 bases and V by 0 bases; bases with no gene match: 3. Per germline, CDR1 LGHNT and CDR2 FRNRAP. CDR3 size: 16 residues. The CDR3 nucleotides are TGTGCTAGTGGTTTGGTACTAGCGGGGGGGCGTGAGACCCAGTACTTC. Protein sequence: CASGLVLAGGRETQYF.

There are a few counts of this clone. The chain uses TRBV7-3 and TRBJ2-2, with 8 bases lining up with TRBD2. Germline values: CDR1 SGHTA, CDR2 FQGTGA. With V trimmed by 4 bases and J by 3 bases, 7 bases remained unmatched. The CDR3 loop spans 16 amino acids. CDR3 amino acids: CASSSREGGDTGELFF. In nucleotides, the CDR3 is TGTGCCAGCAGCTCTCGGGAGGGCGGGGACACCGGGGAGCTGTTTTTT.

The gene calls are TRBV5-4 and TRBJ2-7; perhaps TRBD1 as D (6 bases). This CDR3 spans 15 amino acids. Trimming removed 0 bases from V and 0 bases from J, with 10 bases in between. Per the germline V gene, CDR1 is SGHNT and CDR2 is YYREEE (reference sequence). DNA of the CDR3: TGTGCCAGCAGCTTGGCAGGGGTTGGCTCCTACGAGCAGTACTTC. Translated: CASSLAGVGSYEQYF.

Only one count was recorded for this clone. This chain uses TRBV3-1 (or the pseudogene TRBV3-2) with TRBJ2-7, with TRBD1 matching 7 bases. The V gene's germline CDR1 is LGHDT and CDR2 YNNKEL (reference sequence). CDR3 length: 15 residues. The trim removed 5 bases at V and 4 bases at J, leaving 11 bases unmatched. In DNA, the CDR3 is TGTGCCAGCAGCTCCGGGACAGTTTTTAGGTACGAGCAGTACTTC. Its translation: CASSSGTVFRYEQYF.

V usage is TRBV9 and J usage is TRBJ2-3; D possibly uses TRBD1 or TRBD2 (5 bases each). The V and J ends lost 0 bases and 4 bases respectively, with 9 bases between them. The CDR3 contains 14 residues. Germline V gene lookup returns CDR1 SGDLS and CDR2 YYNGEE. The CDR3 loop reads CASSVEGPPDTQYF. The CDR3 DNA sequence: TGTGCCAGCAGCGTAGAGGGACCGCCAGATACGCAGTATTTT.

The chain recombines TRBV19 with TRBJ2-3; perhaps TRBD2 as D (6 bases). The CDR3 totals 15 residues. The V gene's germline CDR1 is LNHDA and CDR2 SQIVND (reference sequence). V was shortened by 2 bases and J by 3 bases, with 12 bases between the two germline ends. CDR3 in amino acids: CASSIIGGRTDTQYF. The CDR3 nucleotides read TGTGCCAGTAGTATAATTGGAGGGCGGACAGATACGCAGTATTTT.

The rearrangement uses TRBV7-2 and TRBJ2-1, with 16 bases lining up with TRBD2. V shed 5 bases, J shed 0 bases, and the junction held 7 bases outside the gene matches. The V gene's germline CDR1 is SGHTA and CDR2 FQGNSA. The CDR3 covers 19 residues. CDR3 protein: CASSKPGLAGGSSYNEQFF. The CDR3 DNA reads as TGTGCCAGCAGCAAACCGGGACTAGCGGGGGGGAGCTCCTACAATGAGCAGTTCTTC.

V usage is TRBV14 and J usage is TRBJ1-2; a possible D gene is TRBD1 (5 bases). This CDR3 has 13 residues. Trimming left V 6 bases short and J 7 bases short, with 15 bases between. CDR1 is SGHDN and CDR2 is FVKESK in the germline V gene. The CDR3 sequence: CASSRDLLGGYTF. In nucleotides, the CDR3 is TGTGCCAGCAGTCGGGACTTGCTGGGTGGCTACACCTTC.

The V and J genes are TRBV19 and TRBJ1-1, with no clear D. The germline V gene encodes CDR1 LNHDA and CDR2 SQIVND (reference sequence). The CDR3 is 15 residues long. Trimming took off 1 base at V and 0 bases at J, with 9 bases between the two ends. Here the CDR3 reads CASSIGAGMNTEAFF. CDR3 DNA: TGTGCCAGTAGTATAGGGGCAGGTATGAACACTGAAGCTTTCTTT.

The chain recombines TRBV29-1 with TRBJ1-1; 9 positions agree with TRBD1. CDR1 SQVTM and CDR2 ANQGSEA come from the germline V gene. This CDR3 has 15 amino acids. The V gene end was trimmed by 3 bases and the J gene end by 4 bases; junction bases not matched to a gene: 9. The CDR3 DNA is TGCAGCGTTGATGGGACAGGGAGTGATTTCACTGAAGCTTTCTTT. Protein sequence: CSVDGTGSDFTEAFF.

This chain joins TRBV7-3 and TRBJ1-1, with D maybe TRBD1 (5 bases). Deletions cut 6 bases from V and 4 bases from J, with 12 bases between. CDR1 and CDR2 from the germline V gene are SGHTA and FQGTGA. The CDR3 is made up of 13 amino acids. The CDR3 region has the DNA TGTGCCAGCAGTGCCCTGGACACCACTGAAGCTTTCTTT. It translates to CASSALDTTEAFF.

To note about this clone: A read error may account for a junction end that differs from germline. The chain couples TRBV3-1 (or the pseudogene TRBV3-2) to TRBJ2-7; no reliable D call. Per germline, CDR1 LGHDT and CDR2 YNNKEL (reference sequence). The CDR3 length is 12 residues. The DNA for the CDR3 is TGTGCCAGCAGCCAATCCCGAGACAACTATCACTTC. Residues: CASSQSRDNYHF.

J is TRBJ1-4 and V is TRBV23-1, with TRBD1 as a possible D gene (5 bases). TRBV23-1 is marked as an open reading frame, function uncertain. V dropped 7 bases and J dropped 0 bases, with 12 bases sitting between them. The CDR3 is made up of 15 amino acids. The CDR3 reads CASTPGTATNEKLFF. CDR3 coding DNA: TGCGCCAGCACCCCAGGGACTGCAACTAATGAAAAACTGTTTTTT.

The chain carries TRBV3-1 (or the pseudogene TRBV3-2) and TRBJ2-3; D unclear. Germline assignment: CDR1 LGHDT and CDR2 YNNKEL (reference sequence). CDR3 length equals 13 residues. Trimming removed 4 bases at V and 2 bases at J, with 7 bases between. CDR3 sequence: CASSLGYTDTQYF. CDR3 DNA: TGTGCCAGCAGCCTGGGCTACACAGATACGCAGTATTTT.

The CDR3 coding sequence is TGTGCCAGTAGTGGCCGCGGGACAGGAGCCCCCTACGAGCAGTACTTC. Amino acids: CASSGRGTGAPYEQYF. The chain couples TRBV19 to TRBJ2-7, with 8 bases matching TRBD1. Germline V CDR1 and CDR2: LNHDA, SQIVND (reference sequence). The CDR3 runs to 16 residues. Germline trimming cut 5 bases from V and 2 bases from J; bases unmatched to any gene: 11.

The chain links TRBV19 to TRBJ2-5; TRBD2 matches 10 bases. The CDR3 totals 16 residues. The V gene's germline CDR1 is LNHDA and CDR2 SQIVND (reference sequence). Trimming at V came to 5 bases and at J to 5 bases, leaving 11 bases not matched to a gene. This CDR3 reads CASSVASGGALETQYF. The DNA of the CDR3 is TGTGCCAGTAGTGTCGCAAGCGGGGGGGCCCTGGAGACCCAGTACTTC.